This T cell receptor (beta chain) emerged from a study of blood T cell repertoires in COVID-19. Overall study context: Nucleic acid was either cDNA or gDNA, and it came from T cells, B-cell-depleted T cells, or PBMCs.

The V and J ends lost 4 bases and 4 bases, in that order; junction bases with no gene match: 6. The CDR3 length is 14 residues. Germline CDR1 and CDR2: SGHTA and FQGNSA. Some clones are missing from TCRdb's copy, which holds only in-frame ones; the method was immunoSEQ multiplex PCR. The table has about 210,000 clones, more than 70% seen once; the top ten hold around 13%. This clonotype was sampled from a human donor in a cohort sampled during active COVID-19. Source material: peripheral blood. The chain is built from TRBV7-2 and TRBJ1-2; 7 nucleotides align to TRBD1. The CDR3 DNA reads TGTGCCAGCAGCTGGGGACAGATGAGCTATGGCTACACCTTC. Residues: CASSWGQMSYGYTF.